The 24 T cell receptor beta chains listed next were all sequenced from one sample in a study of post-analysis software for immune sequencing data. Study results and limitations: The five TRBV segments detected at higher frequency in patients than in controls included TRBV5-6, TRBV5-1 and TRBV20-1.

Each TCR beta cDNA library carried unique molecular identifiers. TCRdb itself ran the PCR reads through MiXCR, one entry per CDR3 protein. The profile shows almost 700,000 distinct CDR3 sequences, over 45% of them singletons. No cognate antigen is known for these TCRs. Sequenced input: blood. The receptors were gathered from a girl aged 2 to 9 with multiple sclerosis.

This clonotype was counted between two and nine times. The J gene is TRBJ2-1, the V gene TRBV7-9; 8 bases are shared with TRBD1. CDR3 length: 18 residues. After removal of 5 bases from V and 5 bases from J, the junction contained 17 bases not matched to a gene. Germline CDR1 is SEHNR and CDR2 is FQNEAQ (reference sequence). The CDR3 spells CASSPDRERGVVNNEQFF. CDR3 nucleotide sequence: TGTGCCAGCAGCCCGGACAGGGAAAGGGGGGTCGTCAACAATGAGCAGTTCTTC.

This clonotype was observed a few times. The chain has TRBV5-1 and TRBJ2-1; D might be TRBD1 or TRBD2, each matching 5 bases. Germline CDR1 is SGHRS and CDR2 is YFSETQ. The CDR3 has 14 amino acids. Trimming removed 4 bases from V and 8 bases from J, with 16 bases in between. The CDR3 DNA reads as TGCGCCAGCAGCATGGCCGGGACGGGCTATGAGCAGTTCTTC. Its translation is CASSMAGTGYEQFF.

This chain connects TRBV29-1 to TRBJ2-7; D tentatively reads TRBD1 or TRBD2 (5 bases each). The better agreement between TRBJ2-5 and the DNA end casts doubt on the J call. The CDR3 loop spans 16 amino acids. CDR1 is SQVTM, CDR2 ANQGSEA, per germline. The CDR3 loop reads CSVIVRFGADGGTQYF. For the CDR3, the DNA is TGCAGCGTTATCGTAAGGTTCGGGGCCGACGGTGGGACCCAGTACTTC.

The J gene is TRBJ1-4, the V gene TRBV6-5; TRBD1 matches 8 bases. Germline CDR1 and CDR2: MNHEY and SVGAGI. The CDR3 runs 14 residues. V lost 6 bases, J lost 10 bases, and 10 bases stayed unmatched. This chain's CDR3 is CASSSDREFGKLFF. CDR3 bases: TGTGCCAGCAGCTCGGACAGGGAATTCGGAAAACTGTTTTTT.

The V and J genes are TRBV12-3 or TRBV12-4 and TRBJ1-2; the match to TRBD1 covers 10 bases. Trimming at V came to 5 bases and at J to 7 bases, leaving 13 bases not matched to a gene. The CDR3 is 16 amino acids. In DNA, the CDR3 is TGTGCCAGCAGTCCACCAGCCGGACAGGGGGTATCTGGCTACACCTTC. The encoded protein is CASSPPAGQGVSGYTF.

CDR3 amino acids: CASSLDSGRIEQFF. DNA for the CDR3: TGTGCCAGCAGCTTAGATAGCGGGAGAATTGAGCAGTTCTTC. V usage is TRBV11-2 and J usage is TRBJ2-1; 9 nucleotides match TRBD2. The trim removed 0 bases at V and 9 bases at J, leaving 3 bases unmatched. Germline lookup yields CDR1 SGHAT and CDR2 FQNNGV. The CDR3 has 14 amino acids.

About this clonotype itself: An end of the junction does not agree with germline; a read error may underlie this. V gene TRBV27 combines with J gene TRBJ1-2; no reliable D call. The V gene's germline CDR1 is MNHEY and CDR2 SMNVEV (reference sequence). The CDR3 is 13 residues long. CDR3 amino acids: CASSLYANYGCTF. The CDR3 DNA reads TGTGCCAGCAGTTTATACGCTAACTATGGCTGCACCTTC.

CDR3 bases: TGCAGCGTCCAGGAAAATAATTCACCCCTCCACTTT. Residues: CSVQENNSPLHF. V usage is TRBV29-1 and J usage is TRBJ1-6, with unresolved D. Deletions cut 6 bases from V and 5 bases from J, with 8 bases between. Per germline, CDR1 SQVTM and CDR2 ANQGSEA. The CDR3 loop spans 12 amino acids. The full variable domain, with the rest looked up from reference TRBV29-1 and TRBJ1-6, is SAVISQKPSRDICQRGTSLTIQCQVDSQVTMMFWYRQQPGQSLTLIATANQGSEATYESGFVIDKFPISRPNLTFSTLTVSNMSPEDSSIYLCSVQENNSPLHFGNGTRLTVT.

The chain has TRBV20-1 and TRBJ2-1; 8 nucleotides match TRBD2. In germline, CDR1 is DFQATT, CDR2 SNEGSKA (reference sequence). The trim removed 5 bases at V and 9 bases at J, leaving 12 bases unmatched. The CDR3 length is 14 residues. This CDR3 is CSAPAGAGNSEQFF. The CDR3 nucleotides read TGCAGTGCTCCAGCGGGAGCGGGTAACAGTGAGCAGTTCTTC.

This chain uses TRBV7-8 with TRBJ1-5; no clear D gene. Germline loops: CDR1 SGHVS, CDR2 FQNEAQ. V shed 2 bases and J shed 5 bases, with 7 bases lying between them. The CDR3 is made up of 13 amino acids. CDR3: CASSLYEYQPQHF. The CDR3, as DNA: TGTGCCAGCAGCTTATATGAGTATCAGCCCCAGCATTTT.

A few counts support this clonotype. The genes are TRBV2 and TRBJ2-7; D uncertain. Trimming took 3 bases from V and 4 from J, leaving 16 bases between them. Germline V gives CDR1 SNHLY, CDR2 FYNNEI. This CDR3 is built from 15 residues. In nucleotides, the CDR3 is TGTGCCAGCAGTGACGTCGGGCGGTCGGGTTACGAGCAGTACTTC. Residues: CASSDVGRSGYEQYF.

The rearrangement joins TRBV10-3 to TRBJ2-7; D possibly matches TRBD1 or TRBD2 (5 bases each). The CDR3 runs to 15 residues. In germline, CDR1 is ENHRY, CDR2 SYGVKD. V lost 6 bases and J 2 bases, leaving 17 bases between the germline ends. The CDR3 reads CAISDFGPGPYEQYF. DNA of the CDR3: TGTGCCATCAGCGATTTTGGACCGGGACCCTACGAGCAGTACTTC.

This clonotype was picked up a small number of times. V usage is TRBV29-1 and J usage is TRBJ2-1; weak D call: TRBD1 (7 bases). Trimming took off 5 bases at V and 6 bases at J, with 17 bases between the two ends. Germline CDR1 reads SQVTM; CDR2 reads ANQGSEA. CDR3 length: 14 amino acids. The DNA of the CDR3 is TGCAGCGTTCGGGGCCAGGGGGGCTTCAATGAGCAGTTCTTC. Its protein is CSVRGQGGFNEQFF.

The genes are TRBV12-3 or TRBV12-4 and TRBJ1-5; D gene uncertain. The CDR3 is 12 amino acids. The V gene lost 2 bases and the J gene lost 5 bases, with 4 bases spanning the gap. CDR3 loop: CASSLMHQPQHF. In DNA form, the CDR3 reads TGTGCCAGCAGTTTAATGCATCAGCCCCAGCATTTT.

The chain employs TRBV12-3 or TRBV12-4 and TRBJ1-2; D not resolved. The CDR3 spans 14 residues. The V end was cut by 3 bases, the J end by 1 base, with 9 bases between. The CDR3 nucleotides read TGTGCCAGCAGTTTTGTCACCCATAACTATGGCTACACCTTC. Encoded protein: CASSFVTHNYGYTF.

The chain joins TRBV10-3 to TRBJ2-1; 12 nucleotides line up with TRBD2. Losses at the gene ends were 4 bases for V and 7 bases for J; bases not matched to a gene: 5. The CDR3 runs 15 residues. Germline-derived CDR1 and CDR2 are ENHRY and SYGVKD. The CDR3 spells CAISGLAGEANEQFF. CDR3 bases: TGTGCCATCAGTGGACTAGCGGGAGAGGCAAATGAGCAGTTCTTC.

The rearrangement uses TRBV6-6 and TRBJ1-5; 7 nucleotides align to TRBD1. CDR1 is MNHNY and CDR2 is SVGAGI in the germline V gene (reference sequence). V lost 8 bases, J lost 2 bases, and 9 bases stayed unmatched. The CDR3 covers 15 residues. CDR3 sequence: CASSPTGFGNQPQHF. CDR3 sequence (DNA): TGTGCCAGCTCCCCGACAGGGTTTGGCAATCAGCCCCAGCATTTT.

In its sample, this clonotype was seen a few times. The rearrangement links TRBV29-1 to TRBJ2-2; D gene unclear. The V gene lost 0 bases and the J gene lost 5 bases, with 7 bases spanning the gap. This CDR3 has 13 amino acids. Germline CDR1 is SQVTM and CDR2 is ANQGSEA. CDR3 protein: CSVEDSITGELFF. The CDR3 nucleotides read TGCAGCGTTGAAGACTCAATTACCGGGGAGCTGTTTTTT.

V and J are TRBV7-2 and TRBJ1-6; D is possibly TRBD1 (6 bases). Germline V gene lookup returns CDR1 SGHTA and CDR2 FQGNSA. CDR3 length: 17 amino acids. V gave up 2 bases and J gave up 2 bases, with 13 bases separating them. The CDR3 reads CASSLRWGATYNSPLHF. The CDR3 bases are TGTGCCAGCAGCTTAAGGTGGGGGGCAACCTATAATTCACCCCTCCACTTT.

The chain joins TRBV10-3 to TRBJ1-1, with 8 bases lining up with TRBD1. The CDR3 covers 15 residues. V shed 6 bases, J shed 4 bases, and the junction held 10 bases outside the gene matches. Germline CDR1 is ENHRY and CDR2 is SYGVKD. The CDR3 DNA follows: TGTGCCATCAGGCCGGACAGGGCGCCTTTCACTGAAGCTTTCTTT. Its translation: CAIRPDRAPFTEAFF.

The CDR3 coding sequence is TGTGCCAGCAGCCAAGATGATACCGACTCTGGGGCCAACGTCCTGACTTTC. Its protein is CASSQDDTDSGANVLTF. The V gene is TRBV7-6, the J gene TRBJ2-6; D is uncertain. The V and J ends lost 5 bases and 0 bases respectively, with 14 bases between them. Germline V lookup: CDR1 SGHVS, CDR2 FNYEAQ. CDR3 length: 17 residues. Using reference TRBV7-6 and TRBJ2-6 for the parts outside the CDR3, the full variable domain is GAGVSQSPRYKVTKRGQDVALRCDPISGHVSLYWYRQALGQGPEFLTYFNYEAQQDKSGLPNDRFSAERPEGSISTLTIQRTEQRDSAMYRCASSQDDTDSGANVLTFGAGSRLTVL.

Concerning this clonotype itself: Sequence at one end of the junction differs from germline and may be a read error. This rearrangement joins TRBV6-1 to TRBJ2-7, with 14 bases identical to TRBD2. Germline V gives CDR1 MNHNS, CDR2 SASEGT. The CDR3 totals 15 residues. The CDR3 coding sequence is TGTGCCGGCAGTGGGACTAGCGGGAGCTCCTACGAGCAGTACTTC. Translated: CAGSGTSGSSYEQYF.

This chain connects TRBV4-1 to TRBJ1-5, with 7 bases identical to TRBD1. Trimming removed 0 bases from V and 5 bases from J; junction bases left unmatched: 4. The CDR3 runs to 15 residues. Per the germline V gene, CDR1 is MGHRA and CDR2 is YSYEKL. CDR3 amino acids: CASSQDEGADQPQHF. In nucleotides, the CDR3 is TGCGCCAGCAGCCAAGATGAGGGGGCTGATCAGCCCCAGCATTTT.

V is TRBV20-1 and J is TRBJ1-2; D unclear. This CDR3 comprises 16 residues. Trimming stripped 0 bases from V and 4 bases from J, with 18 bases between. CDR1 is DFQATT and CDR2 is SNEGSKA in the germline V gene (reference sequence). In DNA, the CDR3 is TGCAGTGCTAGAGATTGGGCGGGGATTATAACCTATGGCTACACCTTC. Translation: CSARDWAGIITYGYTF.